Below are 12 T cell receptor beta chains sequenced from a single sample in a study of OX40 agonist ivuxolimab in advanced cancers. Some clones are missing from TCRdb's copy, which holds only in-frame ones; the method was immunoSEQ multiplex PCR. The sample has some 10,000 clones; 76% are singletons. The sequencing used CD4+ or CD8+ T cells sorted from blood, collected in a trial of the OX40 agonist ivuxolimab. Every receptor here comes from an adult with an advanced solid tumor such as melanoma, head and neck, liver or kidney cancer.

This chain uses TRBV7-6 with TRBJ2-3; 8 bases agree with TRBD1. Trimming cost V 3 bases and J 0 bases; bases outside gene matches: 2. This CDR3 comprises 15 residues. Germline V gene lookup returns CDR1 SGHVS and CDR2 FNYEAQ. As DNA, the CDR3 is TGTGCCAGCAGCTTGGACAGGGCTAGCACAGATACGCAGTATTTT. This translates into CASSLDRASTDTQYF.

The chain is built from TRBV9 and TRBJ1-6; maybe TRBD1 (5 bases). The V gene's germline CDR1 is SGDLS and CDR2 YYNGEE. Trimming removed 4 bases at V and 4 bases at J, with 12 bases between. The CDR3 covers 15 residues. The CDR3: CASSPVGLYNSPLHF. The CDR3 DNA reads TGTGCCAGCAGCCCAGTGGGGCTTTATAATTCACCCCTCCACTTT. Based on the CDR3 plus reference TRBV9 and TRBJ1-6, the full variable domain is DSGVTQTPKHLITATGQRVTLRCSPRSGDLSVYWYQQSLDQGLQFLIQYYNGEERAKGNILERFSAQQFPDLHSELNLSSLELGDSALYFCASSPVGLYNSPLHFGNGTRLTVT.

The chain uses TRBV28 and TRBJ2-3; 8 bases map to TRBD1. The germline V gene encodes CDR1 MDHEN and CDR2 SYDVKM. Unmatched junction bases numbered 5, after V lost 4 bases and J lost 5 bases. CDR3 length: 14 amino acids. This CDR3 is CASSSTGVGDTQYF. Here the CDR3 DNA reads TGTGCCAGCAGTTCGACAGGGGTTGGAGATACGCAGTATTTT.

V and J are TRBV5-1 and TRBJ2-7, with D possibly matching TRBD2 (6 bases). Trimming left V 4 bases short and J 2 bases short, with 16 bases between. Germline assignment: CDR1 SGHRS and CDR2 YFSETQ. This CDR3 is 15 amino acids long. The chain's CDR3 is CASSVFSGSTYEQYF. The CDR3 nucleotides are TGCGCCAGCAGCGTATTTAGCGGATCAACCTACGAGCAGTACTTC.

V and J are TRBV27 and TRBJ2-7; D gene uncertain. This CDR3 spans 13 amino acids. Germline lookup yields CDR1 MNHEY and CDR2 SMNVEV (reference sequence). The V end lost 8 bases, the J end lost 2 bases, and 13 bases lay between the germline ends. For the CDR3, the DNA is TGTGCCAGCGGCCACGGTGGCGCCTACGAGCAGTACTTC. Translated: CASGHGGAYEQYF.

This clone has more than one count but fewer than ten. The chain recombines TRBV4-1 with TRBJ2-2, with 8 bases lining up with TRBD2. CDR3 length: 14 residues. CDR1 MGHRA and CDR2 YSYEKL come from the germline V gene. J gave up 7 bases and V 3 bases, and 4 bases lay outside the gene matches. The CDR3 reads CASSHIAGNGELFF. CDR3 in DNA: TGCGCCAGCAGCCATATAGCGGGGAACGGGGAGCTGTTTTTT.

The V and J genes are TRBV30 and TRBJ2-1; 7 bases line up with TRBD2. CDR3 size: 14 residues. Germline CDR1 is GTSNPN and CDR2 is SVGIG (reference sequence). Unmatched junction bases numbered 8, after V lost 5 bases and J lost 4 bases. The CDR3 DNA reads TGTGCCTGGTCCCCGGGGCGGGGGTACAATGAGCAGTTCTTC. Encoded protein: CAWSPGRGYNEQFF.

The sample holds one count of this clone. V is TRBV19 and J is TRBJ1-1; weak D call: TRBD1 (6 bases). Deletions cut 7 bases from V and 0 bases from J, with 9 bases between. This CDR3 has 13 amino acids. Germline assignment: CDR1 LNHDA and CDR2 SQIVND (reference sequence). CDR3 DNA: TGTGCCAGTAATACAGGGATGAACACTGAAGCTTTCTTT. Protein: CASNTGMNTEAFF.

This clone was observed a few times. V and J are TRBV7-9 and TRBJ2-7, with a weak D call TRBD1 (6 bases). The germline gives CDR1 SEHNR, CDR2 FQNEAQ (reference sequence). Trimming cost V 4 bases and J 1 base, with 8 bases left between them. CDR3 size: 13 residues. The CDR3 is CASSYTGSYEQYF. In DNA, the CDR3 is TGTGCCAGCAGCTACACAGGGTCCTACGAGCAGTACTTC.

The rearrangement joins TRBV27 to TRBJ1-6; D uncertain. This CDR3 is built from 15 residues. Germline-derived CDR1 and CDR2 are MNHEY and SMNVEV (reference sequence). Deletions cut 2 bases from V and 7 bases from J, with 12 bases between. This CDR3 reads CASSLTNAGNSPLHF. CDR3 sequence (DNA): TGTGCCAGCAGTTTAACTAACGCGGGGAATTCACCCCTCCACTTT.

This chain uses TRBV7-9 with TRBJ2-7; perhaps TRBD1 as D (6 bases). Germline V lookup: CDR1 SEHNR, CDR2 FQNEAQ (reference sequence). The CDR3 contains 15 residues. The germline V and J ends were trimmed by 4 bases and 4 bases, with 17 bases remaining between them. CDR3 nucleotides: TGTGCCAGCAGCTCCCCCCGACAGGAGCCTTACGAGCAGTACTTC. This sequence encodes CASSSPRQEPYEQYF.

Remarks on this clone: The sample carries other DNA sequences with the same CDR3. The V and J genes are TRBV7-9 and TRBJ1-1; D gene ambiguous. With 3 bases removed from V and 4 bases from J, the gap between germline ends came to 12 bases. Germline V CDR1 and CDR2: SEHNR, FQNEAQ (reference sequence). The CDR3 contains 14 residues. The CDR3 region is CASSFPDGSTEAFF. As DNA, the CDR3 is TGTGCCAGCAGCTTTCCCGACGGGAGCACTGAAGCTTTCTTT.